This paragraph reports one T cell receptor (beta chain). Template-switch 5'RACE cDNA synthesis added a 10-nucleotide unique molecular identifier. From the 5' RACE reads, TCRdb called clonotypes with MiXCR, one entry per CDR3 protein. The data hold around 79,000 distinct CDR3 sequences, with 11% to 15% observed a single time. CDR1 and CDR2 from the germline V gene are SGHNT and YYREEE (reference sequence). The CDR3 extends over 15 amino acids. V dropped 4 bases and J dropped 4; count of bases not matched to a gene: 7. These data come from a study of neurological immune-mediated disorders. From 2 million PBMCs stored at -80 C, the unsorted libraries were generated.

The chain links TRBV5-4 to TRBJ2-1; TRBD1 agrees at 8 bases. Sample: PBMCs. The sequence came from a woman aged 45-65 years in good health. CDR3 sequence: CASSIGTGVYNEQFF. In DNA form, the CDR3 reads TGTGCCAGCAGCATCGGGACAGGAGTTTACAATGAGCAGTTCTTC. Using reference TRBV5-4 and TRBJ2-1 for the parts outside the CDR3, the full variable domain is ETGVTQSPTHLIKTRGQQVTLRCSSQSGHNTVSWYQQALGQGPQFIFQYYREEENGRGNFPPRFSGLQFPNYSSELNVNALELDDSALYLCASSIGTGVYNEQFFGPGTRLTVL.